The T cell receptor (beta chain) under discussion was sequenced for a study of T cells after yellow fever vaccination. TCRdb reprocessed the 5' RACE reads via MiXCR and lists one record per CDR3 protein. The sample contains about 630,000 distinct CDR3 sequences, roughly 12% of which appear only once. Trimming took off 5 bases at V and 3 bases at J, with 17 bases between the two ends. The CDR3 consists of 15 residues. In germline, CDR1 is MNHNS, CDR2 SASEGT. Here the sequenced sample was PBMCs, taken on the day of the yellow fever booster vaccination. The chain links TRBV6-1 to TRBJ2-7; unclear D gene. The TCR comes from a man aged 25-40 years who received the YFV17D yellow fever vaccine. CDR3: CASSRGHLPYYEQYF. CDR3 coding DNA: TGTGCCAGCAGTCGCGGCCACCTCCCCTACTACGAGCAGTACTTC.